The TCR beta chain described here comes from a study of vaccination effects on CD4 cells after COVID-19. TCRdb's table, derived via immunoSEQ multiplex PCR, lists solely in-frame clones and lacks some. The data contain about 40,000 clones, under 75% of them seen just once; the ten biggest clones take up 22%. Peptide-pool stimulation followed by sequencing identified expanded antigen-specific CD4+ clonotypes in the ViraFEST assay. Isolating CD4+ T cells followed around nine days of culture. None of these healthy vaccinees had been infected with SARS-CoV-2 before vaccination. CDR3 length equals 12 residues. CDR1 is MNHNS and CDR2 is SASEGT in the germline V gene. The V and J ends lost 2 bases and 7 bases respectively, with 9 bases between them. A remark on this clone: The antigen is not known.

The sequence was collected from a human donor who received a COVID-19 vaccine. The J gene is TRBJ2-7, the V gene TRBV6-1; D remains ambiguous. Sequenced here: CD4+ T cells from PBMCs cultured with SARS-CoV-2 spike peptides, sampled before COVID-19 vaccination. This chain's CDR3 is CASSESVWEQYF. CDR3 nucleotide sequence: TGTGCCAGCAGTGAAAGCGTCTGGGAGCAGTACTTC.